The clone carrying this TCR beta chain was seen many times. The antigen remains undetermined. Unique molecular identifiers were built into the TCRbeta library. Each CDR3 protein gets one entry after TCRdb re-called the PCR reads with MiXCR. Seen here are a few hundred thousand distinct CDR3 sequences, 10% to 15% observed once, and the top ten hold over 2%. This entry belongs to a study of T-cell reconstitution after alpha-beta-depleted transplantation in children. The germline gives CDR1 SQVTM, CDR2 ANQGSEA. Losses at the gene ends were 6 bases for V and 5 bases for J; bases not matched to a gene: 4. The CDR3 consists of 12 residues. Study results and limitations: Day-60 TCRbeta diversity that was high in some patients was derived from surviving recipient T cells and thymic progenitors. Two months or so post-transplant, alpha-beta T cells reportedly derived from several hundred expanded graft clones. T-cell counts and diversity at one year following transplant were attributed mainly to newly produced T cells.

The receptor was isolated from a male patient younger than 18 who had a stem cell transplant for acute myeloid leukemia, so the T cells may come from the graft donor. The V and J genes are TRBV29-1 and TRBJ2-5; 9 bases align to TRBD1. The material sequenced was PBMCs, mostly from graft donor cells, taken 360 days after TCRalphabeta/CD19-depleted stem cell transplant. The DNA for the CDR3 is TGCAGCGTGGGACAGGGTACGGAGACCCAGTACTTC. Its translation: CSVGQGTETQYF.